The following is a TCR beta chain sequence with its context. Its target is unknown. These data are taken from a study of a mutant IDH1 vaccine in newly diagnosed glioma. Overall study: Mean patient age was around 40 years; 62.5% were male and approximately 40% female. Radiotherapy, temozolomide, or both had been given previously, and both were given to most. Study results and caveats: Pseudoprogression seemed unrelated to changes in top peripheral T cell clonotypes.

Indicated time point: baseline, week 1 (first vaccination visit). The sample's treatment: pre-vaccination baseline after standard-of-care therapy. The assay was immunoSEQ multiplex PCR, and TCRdb's table has in-frame clones only and misses some. The sample yields 68,000 or so clones, 75% to 85% seen once. After removal of 1 base from V and 3 bases from J, the junction contained 1 base not matched to a gene. The germline V gene has CDR1 MNHEY and CDR2 SVGAGI. The CDR3 totals 14 residues. The source material was PBMCs, sampled from a glioma patient treated with radiotherapy, temozolomide or both. The rearrangement joins TRBV6-5 to TRBJ1-2; TRBD1 aligns across 8 bases. The receptor's source is a man aged 45-65 years with glioma. Here the CDR3 DNA reads TGTGCCAGCAGTTACTGGGGACAGGACTATGGCTACACCTTC. Translated, it gives CASSYWGQDYGYTF.